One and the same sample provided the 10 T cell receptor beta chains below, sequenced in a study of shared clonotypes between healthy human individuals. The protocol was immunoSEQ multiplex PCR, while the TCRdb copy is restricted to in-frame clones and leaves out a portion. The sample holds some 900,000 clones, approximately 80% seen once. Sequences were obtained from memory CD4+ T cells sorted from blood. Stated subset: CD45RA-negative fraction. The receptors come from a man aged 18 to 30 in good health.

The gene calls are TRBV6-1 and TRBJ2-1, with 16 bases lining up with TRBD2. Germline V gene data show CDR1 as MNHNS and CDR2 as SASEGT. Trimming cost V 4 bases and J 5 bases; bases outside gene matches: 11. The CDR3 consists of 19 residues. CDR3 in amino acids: CASSGRGTSGRGSDNEQFF. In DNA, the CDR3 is TGTGCCAGCAGTGGTCGTGGGACTAGCGGGAGGGGGTCCGACAATGAGCAGTTCTTC.

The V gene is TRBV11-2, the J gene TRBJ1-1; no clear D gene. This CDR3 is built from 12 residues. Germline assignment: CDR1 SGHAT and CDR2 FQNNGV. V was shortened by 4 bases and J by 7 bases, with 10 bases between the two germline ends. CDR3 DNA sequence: TGTGCCAGCAGCTCGGGAGAGGGTGAAGCTTTCTTT. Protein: CASSSGEGEAFF.

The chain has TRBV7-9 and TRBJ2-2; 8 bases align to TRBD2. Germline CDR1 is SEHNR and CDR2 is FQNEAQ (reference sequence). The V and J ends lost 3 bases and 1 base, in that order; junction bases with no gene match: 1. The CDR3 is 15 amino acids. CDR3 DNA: TGTGCCAGCAGCTTTAGCGGGAAGAACACCGGGGAGCTGTTTTTT. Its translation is CASSFSGKNTGELFF.

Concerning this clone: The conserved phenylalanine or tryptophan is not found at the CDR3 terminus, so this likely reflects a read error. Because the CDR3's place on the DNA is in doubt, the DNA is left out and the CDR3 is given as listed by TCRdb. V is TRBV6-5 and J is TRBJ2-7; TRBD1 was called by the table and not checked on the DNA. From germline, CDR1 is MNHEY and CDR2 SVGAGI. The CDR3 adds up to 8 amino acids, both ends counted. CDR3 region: CATPGSNI.

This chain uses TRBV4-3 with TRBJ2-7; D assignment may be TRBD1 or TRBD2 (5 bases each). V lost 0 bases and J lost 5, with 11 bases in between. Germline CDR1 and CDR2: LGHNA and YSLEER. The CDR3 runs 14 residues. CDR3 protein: CASSQDHRGDEQYF. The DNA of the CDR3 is TGCGCCAGCAGCCAAGATCATAGAGGGGACGAGCAGTACTTC.

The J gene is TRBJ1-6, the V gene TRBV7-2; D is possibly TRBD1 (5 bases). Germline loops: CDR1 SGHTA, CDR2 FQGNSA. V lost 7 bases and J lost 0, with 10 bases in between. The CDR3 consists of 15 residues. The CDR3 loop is CASTEGFSYNSPLHF. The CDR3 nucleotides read TGTGCCAGCACCGAGGGGTTCTCCTATAATTCACCCCTCCACTTT.

The chain's CDR3 is CASSPLSGGIYEQYF. The CDR3 nucleotides are TGTGCCAGCTCTCCCCTTAGCGGGGGAATCTACGAGCAGTACTTC. The chain has TRBV18 and TRBJ2-7, with 9 bases matching TRBD2. The V and J ends lost 6 bases and 3 bases, in that order; junction bases with no gene match: 9. Germline V gene lookup returns CDR1 KGHSH and CDR2 LQKENI. The CDR3 totals 15 residues.

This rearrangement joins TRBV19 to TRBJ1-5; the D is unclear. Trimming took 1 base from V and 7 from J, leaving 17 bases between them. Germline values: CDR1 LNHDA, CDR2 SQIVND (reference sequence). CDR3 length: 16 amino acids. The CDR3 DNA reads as TGTGCCAGTAGTATAGGTGTTCAAAATCCGGGACAGCCCCAGCATTTT. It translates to CASSIGVQNPGQPQHF.

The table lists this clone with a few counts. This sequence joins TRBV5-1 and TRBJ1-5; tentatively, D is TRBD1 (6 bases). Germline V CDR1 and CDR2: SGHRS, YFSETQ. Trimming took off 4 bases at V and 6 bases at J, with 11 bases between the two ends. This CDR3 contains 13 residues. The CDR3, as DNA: TGCGCCAGCAGCATGGACAGACTTCAGCCCCAGCATTTT. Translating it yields CASSMDRLQPQHF.

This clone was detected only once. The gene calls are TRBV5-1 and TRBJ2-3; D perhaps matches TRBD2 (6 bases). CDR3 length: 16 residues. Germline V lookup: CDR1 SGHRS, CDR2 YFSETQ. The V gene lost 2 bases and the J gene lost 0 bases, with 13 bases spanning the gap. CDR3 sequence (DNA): TGCGCCAGCAGCTTCGGAGGGCGTGGTAGCACAGATACGCAGTATTTT. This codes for CASSFGGRGSTDTQYF.